The rows below give T cell receptor beta chains drawn from one sample of a study of shared clonotypes between healthy human individuals. Method: immunoSEQ multiplex PCR; TCRdb's copy keeps in-frame clones and lacks some. The data hold 2 million to 2.5 million clones, with approximately 90% observed a single time. The sequenced sample was naive CD4+ T cells from PBMCs. These TCRs come from a man aged 18 to 29 in good health. Some clones in this sample may be carry-over from other donors' samples. The CDR3 runs from the conserved cysteine through the conserved F or W. A D gene is named only where the DNA matches it firmly. For some rows the clone size is stated as once, few or many, or as a class when expanded; others skip it.

cdr3_aa cdr3_nt j_call d_call v_call clone_size
CASSLRRDSNEQFF TGTGCCAGCAGCTTAAGACGGGACTCCAATGAGCAGTTCTTC TRBJ2-1 NA TRBV7-3 NA
CASSPLGILDTQYF TGTGCCAGCTCACCACTAGGTATTTTGGATACGCAGTATTTT TRBJ2-3 NA TRBV18 NA
CASSLGGRNYNEQFF TGCGCCAGCAGCTTAGGAGGAAGAAATTACAATGAGCAGTTCTTC TRBJ2-1 NA TRBV5-1 NA
CASSQDSQAYEQYF TGTGCCAGCAGCCAGGACAGCCAGGCCTACGAGCAGTACTTC TRBJ2-7 NA TRBV2 NA
CASSLEPGVPETQYF TGTGCCAGCAGCTTAGAACCGGGGGTTCCAGAGACCCAGTACTTC TRBJ2-5 NA TRBV7-3 NA
CASSPLAGSTTETQYF TGTGCCAGCTCACCATTGGCAGGGAGCACAACTGAGACCCAGTACTTC TRBJ2-5 NA TRBV18 NA
CASADTGLRAKNIQYF TGTGCTAGTGCCGATACAGGTCTCCGCGCCAAAAACATTCAGTACTTC TRBJ2-4 NA TRBV12-5 NA
CASSFYGPDTQYF TGTGCCAGCAGCTTTTACGGACCAGATACGCAGTATTTT TRBJ2-3 NA TRBV5-4 once
CAWDGQGRAVNTEAFF TGTGCCTGGGACGGACAGGGCCGAGCCGTGAACACTGAAGCTTTCTTT TRBJ1-1 TRBD1 TRBV30 NA
CASMRPGYTASSYNEQFF TGTGCCAGCATGAGGCCGGGATACACGGCCAGCTCCTACAATGAGCAGTTCTTC TRBJ2-1 NA TRBV11-2 NA
CASSYGLDLETQYF TGCGCCAGCAGCTACGGGCTAGATTTGGAGACCCAGTACTTC TRBJ2-5 NA TRBV5-1 NA
CASSQDLREGLRETQYF TGCGCCAGCAGCCAAGATTTGCGGGAGGGCCTTCGGGAGACCCAGTACTTC TRBJ2-5 TRBD2 TRBV4-1 NA
CATGEGRYGYTF TGTGCCACGGGGGAGGGACGCTATGGCTACACCTTC TRBJ1-2 NA TRBV11-2 few
CASSTGNTIYF TGTGCCAGCAGCACTGGAAACACCATATATTTT TRBJ1-3 NA TRBV7-6 once
CATFKFGNTIYF TGTGCCACCTTTAAGTTCGGAAACACCATATATTTT TRBJ1-3 NA TRBV28 NA
CASSEEREADTQYF TGTGCCAGCAGTGAGGAGCGGGAGGCAGATACGCAGTATTTT TRBJ2-3 TRBD2 TRBV2 once
CASSVDGQPGRNEQFF TGTGCCAGCAGCGTAGATGGCCAACCCGGACGCAATGAGCAGTTCTTC TRBJ2-1 NA TRBV9 once
CASSLDRVGNEQFF TGTGCCAGCAGCCTGGACAGGGTGGGGAATGAGCAGTTCTTC TRBJ2-1 TRBD1 TRBV11-2 NA
CASSLGGYLAESNTGELFF TGTGCCAGCAGCTTAGGGGGGTATCTAGCGGAATCCAACACCGGGGAGCTGTTTTTT TRBJ2-2 TRBD2 TRBV11-3 NA
CASSAGGPIGQFF TGTGCCAGCAGTGCGGGAGGGCCGATTGGGCAGTTCTTC TRBJ2-1 TRBD2 TRBV28 NA
CASSPSGRVGTDTQYF TGTGCCAGCAGTCCCAGCGGCAGGGTCGGCACAGATACGCAGTATTTT TRBJ2-3 NA TRBV7-6 NA
CASSLSPNGGQETQYF TGTGCCAGCAGCTTAAGCCCGAACGGTGGTCAAGAGACCCAGTACTTC TRBJ2-5 NA TRBV7-2 once
CASSLASLWGGRQYNEQFF TGTGCCAGCAGCCTCGCGTCTTTATGGGGCGGGAGACAATACAATGAGCAGTTCTTC TRBJ2-1 TRBD2 TRBV7-6 NA
CAWRRLAGISDTQYF TGTGCCTGGAGACGGCTAGCGGGAATCTCCGATACGCAGTATTTT TRBJ2-3 TRBD2 TRBV30 NA
CASSLDLRDSEAFF TGTGCCAGCAGCTTAGACTTACGGGACAGTGAAGCTTTCTTT TRBJ1-1 TRBD1 TRBV11-3 NA
CASSLVLAGGGNEQFF TGCGCCAGCAGCTTGGTCCTAGCGGGAGGGGGGAATGAGCAGTTCTTC TRBJ2-1 TRBD2 TRBV5-1 NA
CASNIDGGSQPQHF TGTGCCAGCAACATCGACGGGGGGAGCCAGCCCCAGCATTTT TRBJ1-5 NA TRBV2 NA
CASSYGPVGPYEQYF TGTGCCAGCAGTTACGGGCCCGTGGGGCCCTACGAGCAGTACTTC TRBJ2-7 NA TRBV6-5 NA
CASIPYATGELFF TGTGCCAGCATTCCCTATGCCACCGGGGAGCTGTTTTTT TRBJ2-2 NA TRBV11-2 NA
CAAGTGELFF TGTGCCGCGGGCACCGGGGAGCTGTTTTTT TRBJ2-2 NA TRBV6-6 NA
CASGSRVAGELFF TGTGCTAGTGGCAGCAGGGTGGCCGGGGAGCTGTTTTTT TRBJ2-2 NA TRBV12-5 few
CASSPQLNTRPAQYF TGTGCCAGCTCACCCCAGTTGAATACCAGACCGGCCCAGTACTTC TRBJ2-5 NA TRBV18 NA
CASSWGLAGSPEQFF TGCGCCAGCAGCTGGGGACTAGCGGGATCCCCTGAGCAGTTCTTC TRBJ2-1 TRBD2 TRBV5-1 NA
CSARDKGGYTF TGCAGTGCTAGAGATAAGGGTGGCTACACCTTC TRBJ1-2 NA TRBV20-1 NA
CASSPATAAETQYF TGTGCCAGCAGCCCGGCGACGGCGGCAGAGACCCAGTACTTC TRBJ2-5 NA TRBV7-2 NA
CASSFAVGHGGEKLFF TGCGCCAGCAGCTTCGCTGTCGGACATGGGGGCGAAAAACTGTTTTTT TRBJ1-4 NA TRBV5-1 NA
CASSFRTGFRDEQFF TGTGCCAGCAGTTTCCGGACAGGCTTCAGGGATGAGCAGTTCTTC TRBJ2-1 TRBD1 TRBV28 NA
CASSPRNPYEQYF TGTGCCAGCAGTCCCAGAAACCCCTACGAGCAGTACTTC TRBJ2-7 NA TRBV6-6 NA